This T cell receptor beta chain was captured in a study of T cells in Graves' hyperthyroidism and ophthalmopathy. This clonotype was seen many times. The TCR beta CDR3 regions underwent amplification using RNA transcripts as the source. Using the HTBI primer set, a first-round RT-PCR was run on the TCR CDR3. TCRdb used MiXCR to reprocess the multiplex PCR reads, holding one entry per CDR3 protein. Here the sample spans around 400,000 distinct CDR3 sequences, approximately 14% being singletons. The sample was blood. This receptor was taken from a woman aged 55-69 years with Graves' ophthalmopathy.

This CDR3 reads CASSFTGQANTEAFF. The DNA of the CDR3 is TGCGCCAGCAGCTTCACGGGACAGGCGAACACTGAAGCTTTCTTT. The chain joins TRBV5-1 to TRBJ1-1; 8 bases agree with TRBD1. Per germline, CDR1 SGHRS and CDR2 YFSETQ. Germline trimming cut 2 bases from V and 1 base from J; bases unmatched to any gene: 4. The CDR3 consists of 15 residues. Supplemented by reference TRBV5-1 and TRBJ1-1, the full variable domain reads KAGVTQTPRYLIKTRGQQVTLSCSPISGHRSVSWYQQTPGQGLQFLFEYFSETQRNKGNFPGRFSGRQFSNSRSEMNVSTLELGDSALYLCASSFTGQANTEAFFGQGTRLTVV.